This T cell receptor (beta chain) is from a study of cytomegalovirus exposure and HLA in healthy donors. Study information: The study placed approximately 81% of its 398 genotyped donors in the Caucasian-associated ancestry cluster. General study findings and limits: As a later analysis revealed, most CMV-associated TCR beta chains appeared HLA-restricted. The study recorded fewer than 200 TCR beta chains that were cytomegalovirus-associated.

With regard to this clone: The antigen is undetermined.

Donors counted as nominally healthy when sampled, yet unrecorded immune exposures were likely. PCR used 60 Vbeta primers and 13 Jbeta primers. Assay used: immunoSEQ multiplex PCR; TCRdb lists only in-frame clones, some missing. The data show 160,000 or so clones, approximately 85% seen once. Germline CDR1 GTSNPN, CDR2 SVGIG (reference sequence). Trimming stripped 0 bases from V and 5 bases from J, with 13 bases between. This CDR3 contains 15 residues. This TCR was recovered from a woman aged 18-29 years in good health and CMV-seronegative. Sequencing was performed on PBMCs. The V and J genes are TRBV30 and TRBJ1-4; possible D gene TRBD1, 6 bases. CDR3 nucleotides: TGTGCCTGGAGTGTACAGACAGGCTTAAATGAAAAACTGTTTTTT. Translating gives CAWSVQTGLNEKLFF.